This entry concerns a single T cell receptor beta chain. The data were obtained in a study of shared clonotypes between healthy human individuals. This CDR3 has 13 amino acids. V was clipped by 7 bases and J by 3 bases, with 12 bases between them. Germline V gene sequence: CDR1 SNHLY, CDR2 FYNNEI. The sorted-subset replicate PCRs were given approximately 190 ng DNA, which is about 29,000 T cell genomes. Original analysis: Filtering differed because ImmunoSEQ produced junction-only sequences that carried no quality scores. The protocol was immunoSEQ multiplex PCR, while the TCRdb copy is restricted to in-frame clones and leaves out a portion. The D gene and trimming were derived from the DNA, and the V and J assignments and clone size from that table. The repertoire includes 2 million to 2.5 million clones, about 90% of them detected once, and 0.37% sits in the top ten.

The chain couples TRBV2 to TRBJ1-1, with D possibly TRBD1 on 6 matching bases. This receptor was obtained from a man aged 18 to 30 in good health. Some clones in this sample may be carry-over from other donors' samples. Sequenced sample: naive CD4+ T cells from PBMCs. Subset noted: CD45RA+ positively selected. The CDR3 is CASIQGGDTEAFF. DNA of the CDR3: TGTGCCAGCATACAGGGAGGGGACACTGAAGCTTTCTTT.